The clone carrying this T cell receptor beta chain was counted between two and nine times. This sample was taken from a study of CD8+ T cells in alopecia areata. Extraction of RNA preceded its reverse transcription into cDNA, which served as the sequencing template. Clones were read by immunoSEQ multiplex PCR, and TCRdb kept only the in-frame ones, dropping some. Among fewer than 200,000 clones listed, about 70% were seen once. This receptor was taken from a human donor with alopecia areata. This sample comprised CD8+ T cells sorted from blood, obtained at week 0.

CDR3 bases: TGTGCCAGCAGCTTAGGACTTGTTGAGCAGTTCTTC. This encodes CASSLGLVEQFF. The chain employs TRBV11-3 and TRBJ2-1; D not certain. The V end was cut by 1 base, the J end by 9 bases, with 7 bases between. From germline, CDR1 is SGHNT and CDR2 YENEEA. The CDR3 sequence is 12 residues long.